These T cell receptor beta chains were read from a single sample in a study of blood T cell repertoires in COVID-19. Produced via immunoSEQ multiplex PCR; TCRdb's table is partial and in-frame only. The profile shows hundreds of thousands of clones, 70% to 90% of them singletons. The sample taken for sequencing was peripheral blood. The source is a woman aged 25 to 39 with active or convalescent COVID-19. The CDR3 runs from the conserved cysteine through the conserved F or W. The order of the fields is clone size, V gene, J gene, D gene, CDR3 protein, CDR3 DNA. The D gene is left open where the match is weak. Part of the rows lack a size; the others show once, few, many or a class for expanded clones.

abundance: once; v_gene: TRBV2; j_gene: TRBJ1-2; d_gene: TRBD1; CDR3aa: CASSPRDRAYGYTF; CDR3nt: TGTGCCAGCAGTCCCCGGGACAGGGCTTATGGCTACACCTTC
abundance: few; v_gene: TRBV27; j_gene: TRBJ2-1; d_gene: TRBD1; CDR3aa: CASSPITGTGFGQFF; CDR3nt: TGTGCCAGCAGTCCTATTACCGGGACAGGCTTTGGGCAGTTCTTC
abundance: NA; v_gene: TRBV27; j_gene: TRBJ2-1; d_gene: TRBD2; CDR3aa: CASSQRTSGLYNEQFF; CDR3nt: TGTGCCAGCAGTCAACGGACTAGCGGGTTGTACAATGAGCAGTTCTTC
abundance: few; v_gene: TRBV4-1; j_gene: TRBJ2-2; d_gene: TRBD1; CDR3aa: CASSQEGTGRTGELFF; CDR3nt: TGCGCCAGCAGCCAAGAGGGGACAGGGCGGACCGGGGAGCTGTTTTTT
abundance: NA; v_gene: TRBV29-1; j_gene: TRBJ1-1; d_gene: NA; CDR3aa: CSVEGLGLLNPLSTEAFF; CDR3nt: TGCAGCGTTGAAGGTTTGGGACTCCTAAATCCCTTGAGTACTGAAGCTTTCTTT
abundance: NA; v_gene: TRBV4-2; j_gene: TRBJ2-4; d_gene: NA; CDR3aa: CASSQDREQALAKNIQYF; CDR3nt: TGTGCCAGCAGCCAAGATAGGGAACAGGCCCTAGCCAAAAACATTCAGTACTTC
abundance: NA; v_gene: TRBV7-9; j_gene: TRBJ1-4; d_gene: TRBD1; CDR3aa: CASSLGTGVEGDEKLFF; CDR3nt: TGTGCCAGCAGCCTTGGGACAGGGGTGGAAGGGGATGAAAAACTGTTTTTT
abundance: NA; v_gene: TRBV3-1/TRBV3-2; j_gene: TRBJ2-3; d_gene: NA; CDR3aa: CASTLGGAITDTQYF; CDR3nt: TGTGCCAGCACCCTGGGGGGGGCCATCACAGATACGCAGTATTTT
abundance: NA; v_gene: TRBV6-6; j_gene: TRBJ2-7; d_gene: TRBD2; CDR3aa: CASSHGVAGLAGGSSSYEQYF; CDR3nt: TGTGCCAGCAGTCACGGCGTGGCGGGACTAGCGGGAGGATCGAGCTCCTACGAGCAGTACTTC
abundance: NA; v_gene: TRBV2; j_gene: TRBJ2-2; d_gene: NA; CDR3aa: CASSEVHFTGELFF; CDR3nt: TGTGCCAGCAGTGAAGTCCACTTCACCGGGGAGCTGTTTTTT
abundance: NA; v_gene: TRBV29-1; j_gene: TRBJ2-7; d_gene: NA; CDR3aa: CSVVASPSYEQYF; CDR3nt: TGCAGCGTTGTGGCTAGTCCTTCCTACGAGCAGTACTTC
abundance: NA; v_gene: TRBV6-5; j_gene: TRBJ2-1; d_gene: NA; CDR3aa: CASSMTSQAYNEQFF; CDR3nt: TGTGCCAGCAGCATGACTAGTCAAGCTTACAATGAGCAGTTCTTC
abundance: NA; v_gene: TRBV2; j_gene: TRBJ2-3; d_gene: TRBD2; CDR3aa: CASSQLAGGTDTQYF; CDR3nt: TGTGCCAGCAGTCAACTAGCGGGGGGCACAGATACGCAGTATTTT
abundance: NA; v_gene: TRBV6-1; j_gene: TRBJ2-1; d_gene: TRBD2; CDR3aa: CASSEGPSGLNEQFF; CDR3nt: TGTGCCAGCAGTGAAGGGCCTAGCGGGCTCAATGAGCAGTTCTTC
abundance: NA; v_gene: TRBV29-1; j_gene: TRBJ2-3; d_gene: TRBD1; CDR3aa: CSVWGQGGTDTQYF; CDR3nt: TGCAGCGTATGGGGACAGGGTGGCACAGATACGCAGTATTTT
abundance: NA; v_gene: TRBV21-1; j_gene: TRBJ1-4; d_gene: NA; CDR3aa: CASSIRDRDEKLFF; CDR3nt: TGTGCCAGCAGCATCCGGGACAGGGATGAAAAACTGTTTTTT
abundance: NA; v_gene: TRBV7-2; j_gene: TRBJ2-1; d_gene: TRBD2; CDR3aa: CASSLGRSSGGYNEQFF; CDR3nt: TGTGCCAGCAGCTTAGGGAGGAGTAGCGGGGGGTACAATGAGCAGTTCTTC
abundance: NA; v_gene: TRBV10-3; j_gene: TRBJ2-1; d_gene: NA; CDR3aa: CAISDWGDEQFF; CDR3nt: TGTGCCATCAGTGATTGGGGCGATGAGCAGTTCTTC
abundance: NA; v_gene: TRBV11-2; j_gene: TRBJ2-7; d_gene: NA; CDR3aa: CASSPLGGQYEQYF; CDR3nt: TGTGCCAGCAGCCCCCTCGGGGGGCAGTACGAGCAGTACTTC
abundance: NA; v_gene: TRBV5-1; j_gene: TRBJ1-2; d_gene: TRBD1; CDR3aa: CASSWTGNYGYTF; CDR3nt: TGCGCCAGCAGCTGGACAGGTAACTATGGCTACACCTTC
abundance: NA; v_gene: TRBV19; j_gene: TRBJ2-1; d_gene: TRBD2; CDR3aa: CASPPTSGGDPYNEQFF; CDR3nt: TGTGCCAGTCCACCGACTAGCGGGGGGGACCCATACAATGAGCAGTTCTTC
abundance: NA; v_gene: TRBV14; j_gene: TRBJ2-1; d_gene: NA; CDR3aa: CASSQVSYNEQFF; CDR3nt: TGTGCCAGCAGCCAAGTATCCTACAATGAGCAGTTCTTC
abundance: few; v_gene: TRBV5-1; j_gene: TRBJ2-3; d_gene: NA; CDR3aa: CASSLGSSSSTDTQYF; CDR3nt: TGCGCCAGCAGCTTGGGGAGTAGCAGTAGCACAGATACGCAGTATTTT
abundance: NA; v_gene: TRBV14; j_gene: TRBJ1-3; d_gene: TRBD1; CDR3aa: CASSQWTGSGNTIYF; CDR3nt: TGTGCCAGCAGCCAATGGACAGGCTCTGGAAACACCATATATTTT
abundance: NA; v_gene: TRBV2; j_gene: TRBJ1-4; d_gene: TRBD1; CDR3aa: CASSPWTGGKEKLFF; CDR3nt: TGTGCCAGCAGTCCCTGGACAGGGGGCAAGGAAAAACTGTTTTTT
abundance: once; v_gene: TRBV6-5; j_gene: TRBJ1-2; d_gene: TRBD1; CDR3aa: CASTGGKLYGYTF; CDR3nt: TGTGCCAGCACAGGGGGAAAGCTTTATGGCTACACCTTC
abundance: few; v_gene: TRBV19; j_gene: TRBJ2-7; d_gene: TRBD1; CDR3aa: CASSRIRQGAYEQYF; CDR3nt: TGTGCCAGTAGTCGGATAAGACAGGGGGCCTACGAGCAGTACTTC
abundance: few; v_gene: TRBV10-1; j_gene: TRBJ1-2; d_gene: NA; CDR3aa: CASSEWQNYGYTF; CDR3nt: TGCGCCAGCAGTGAATGGCAGAACTATGGCTACACCTTC
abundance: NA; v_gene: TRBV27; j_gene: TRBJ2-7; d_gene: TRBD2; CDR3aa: CASSGTSGSYEQYF; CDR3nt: TGTGCCAGCAGCGGGACTAGCGGTTCCTACGAGCAGTACTTC
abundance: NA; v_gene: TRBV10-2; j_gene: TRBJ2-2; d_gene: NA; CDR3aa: CASSQAGELFF; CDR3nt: TGCGCCAGCAGCCAGGCCGGGGAGCTGTTTTTT
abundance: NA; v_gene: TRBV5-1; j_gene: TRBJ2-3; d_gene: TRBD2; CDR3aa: CASSFFGGVQGDTQYF; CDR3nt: TGCGCCAGCAGCTTTTTCGGGGGGGTTCAAGGAGATACGCAGTATTTT
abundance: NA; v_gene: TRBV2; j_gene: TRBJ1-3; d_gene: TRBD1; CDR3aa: CASRYSIGQGRLSSSSGNTIYF; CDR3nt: TGTGCCAGCAGATACTCGATTGGACAGGGACGACTATCATCTAGCTCTGGAAACACCATATATTTT
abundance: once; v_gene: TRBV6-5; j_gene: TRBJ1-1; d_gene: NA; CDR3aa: CASVTAIRGTEAFF; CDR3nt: TGTGCCAGTGTGACAGCTATAAGGGGCACTGAAGCTTTCTTT
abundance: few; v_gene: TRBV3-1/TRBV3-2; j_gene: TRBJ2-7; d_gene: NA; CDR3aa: CASSQDTGGAEQYF; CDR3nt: TGTGCCAGCAGCCAAGATACGGGGGGCGCCGAGCAGTACTTC
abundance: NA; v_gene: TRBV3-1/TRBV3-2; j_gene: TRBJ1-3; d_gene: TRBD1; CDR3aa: CASSQSDRSATIYF; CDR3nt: TGTGCCAGCAGCCAATCGGACAGGTCGGCCACCATATATTTT
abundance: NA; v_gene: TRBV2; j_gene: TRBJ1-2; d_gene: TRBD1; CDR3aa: CASSDSGTGGTRYYGYTF; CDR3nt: TGTGCCAGCAGTGATAGCGGGACAGGGGGTACTCGCTACTATGGCTACACCTTC
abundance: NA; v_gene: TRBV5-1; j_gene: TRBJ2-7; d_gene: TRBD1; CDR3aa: CASSLEGQGGGEQYF; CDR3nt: TGCGCCAGCAGCTTGGAGGGACAGGGGGGTGGTGAGCAGTACTTC
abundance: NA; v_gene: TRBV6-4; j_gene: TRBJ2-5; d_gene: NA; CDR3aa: CASSGVPGETQYF; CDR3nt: TGTGCCAGCAGTGGGGTCCCCGGGGAGACCCAGTACTTC
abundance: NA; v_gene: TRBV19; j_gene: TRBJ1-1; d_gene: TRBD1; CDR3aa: CASSEVTGMNTEAFF; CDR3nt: TGTGCCAGTAGTGAGGTGACAGGGATGAACACTGAAGCTTTCTTT
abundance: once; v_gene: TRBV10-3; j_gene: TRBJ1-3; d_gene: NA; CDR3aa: CAISDNGNTIYF; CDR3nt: TGTGCCATCAGTGACAATGGAAACACCATATATTTT
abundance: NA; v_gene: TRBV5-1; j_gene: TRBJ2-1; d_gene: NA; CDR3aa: CASSYNLRGAGYNEQFF; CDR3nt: TGCGCCAGCAGCTACAATCTCCGGGGGGCGGGCTACAATGAGCAGTTCTTC
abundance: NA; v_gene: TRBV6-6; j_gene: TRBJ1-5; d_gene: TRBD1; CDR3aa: CASSPAGDRGRIQPQHF; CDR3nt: TGTGCCAGCAGTCCTGCGGGGGACAGGGGTCGTATTCAGCCCCAGCATTTT
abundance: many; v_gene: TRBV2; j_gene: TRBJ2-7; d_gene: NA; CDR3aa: CASSGEGVTEQYF; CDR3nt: TGTGCCAGCAGTGGAGAAGGAGTTACCGAGCAGTACTTC
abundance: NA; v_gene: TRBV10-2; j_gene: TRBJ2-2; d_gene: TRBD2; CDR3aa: CASGTSGNTGELFF; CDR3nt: TGCGCCAGCGGGACTAGCGGGAACACCGGGGAGCTGTTTTTT
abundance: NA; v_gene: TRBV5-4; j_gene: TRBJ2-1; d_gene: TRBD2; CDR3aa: CASSGSGGGSSYNEQFF; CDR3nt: TGTGCCAGCAGCGGTAGCGGGGGCGGGAGCTCCTACAATGAGCAGTTCTTC